These 26 T cell receptor beta chains came from one sample sequenced in a study of T cell repertoires in cytomegalovirus infection. TCRdb analysed the reads with MiXCR anew, one entry per CDR3 protein. The data hold 150,000 to 200,000 distinct CDR3 sequences, with 17% observed a single time. The sequenced sample consisted of CD8+ T cells from PBMCs. The receptors stem from a human donor in good health (CMV status not recorded). Some clones in this sample may be carry-over from other donors' samples.

The V call is TRBV7-8, the J call TRBJ2-2; D unclear. The CDR3 sequence is 16 residues long. The V end lost 4 bases, the J end lost 3 bases, and 15 bases lay between the germline ends. Germline V gives CDR1 SGHVS, CDR2 FQNEAQ. CDR3 amino acids: CASSSLKVVDTGELFF. The CDR3 DNA reads as TGTGCCAGCAGCTCCCTAAAGGTGGTGGACACCGGGGAGCTGTTTTTT.

This clonotype was seen a few times. The chain links TRBV7-2 to TRBJ2-3; perhaps TRBD2 as D (6 bases). The CDR3 has 16 amino acids. The V gene lost 0 bases and the J gene lost 2 bases, with 12 bases spanning the gap. The V gene's germline CDR1 is SGHTA and CDR2 FQGNSA. CDR3 region: CASSLAGDSPTDTQYF. As DNA, the CDR3 is TGTGCCAGCAGCTTAGCGGGGGACTCTCCCACAGATACGCAGTATTTT.

This clonotype was counted between two and nine times. The chain carries TRBV7-9 and TRBJ2-7; 11 positions agree with TRBD1. J gave up 4 bases and V 5 bases, and 4 bases lay outside the gene matches. The CDR3 has 14 residues. Germline values: CDR1 SEHNR, CDR2 FQNEAQ (reference sequence). The CDR3 coding sequence is TGTGCCAGCAGCGACCGGGACAGGGGGTACGAGCAGTACTTC. This encodes CASSDRDRGYEQYF.

Only a few counts were recorded for this clonotype. The V call is TRBV19, the J call TRBJ2-7; D is undetermined. The CDR3 spans 13 residues. The V end was cut by 5 bases, the J end by 4 bases, with 12 bases between. CDR1 and CDR2 (germline): LNHDA, SQIVND (reference sequence). The DNA of the CDR3 is TGTGCCAGTAGTCCCAGTGCGGCGTACGAGCAGTACTTC. This gives the protein CASSPSAAYEQYF.

This clonotype was counted only a few times. This chain uses TRBV7-9 with TRBJ1-3; no reliable D call. Trimming pared 10 bases from V and 4 bases from J, leaving 17 bases between. Germline CDR1 reads SEHNR; CDR2 reads FQNEAQ (reference sequence). CDR3 length equals 14 residues. CDR3 bases: TGTGCCACCTTGACGGGATTGACGGGAAACACCATATATTTT. Its protein product is CATLTGLTGNTIYF.

In regard to this clonotype: This may come from a read error, since a much larger clone is one base off. The rearrangement links TRBV7-2 to TRBJ1-2; no definite D call. V gave up 0 bases and J gave up 8 bases, with 25 bases separating them. Germline V CDR1 and CDR2: SGHTA, FQGNSA. The CDR3 contains 18 residues. The CDR3 region has the DNA TGTGCCAGCAGCTTAGCGCTCGGAGCTTCAAGGATTTCATTGGGCTACACCTTC. This sequence encodes CASSLALGASRISLGYTF.

This clonotype was counted a few times. The V call is TRBV6-2 or TRBV6-3, the J call TRBJ1-2; 7 positions match TRBD1. Germline loops: CDR1 MNHEY, CDR2 SVGEGT. After removal of 10 bases from V and 3 bases from J, the junction contained 14 bases not matched to a gene. The CDR3 consists of 15 residues. The CDR3 sequence: CATVIQGGAYYGYTF. The CDR3 coding sequence is TGTGCCACCGTTATCCAGGGGGGCGCCTACTATGGCTACACCTTC.

V is TRBV7-6 and J is TRBJ1-1; 10 nucleotides agree with TRBD1. V lost 8 bases to trimming and J lost 0 bases; unmatched junction nucleotides: 6. The CDR3 spans 15 residues. The germline V gene has CDR1 SGHVS and CDR2 FNYEAQ. CDR3 nucleotide sequence: TGTGCCAGCGGGCCGGGACAGGGGATGAACACTGAAGCTTTCTTT. Translation gives CASGPGQGMNTEAFF.

This clonotype was observed a handful of times. The rearrangement joins TRBV14 to TRBJ1-1; D is ambiguous. This CDR3 has 14 residues. Germline CDR1 is SGHDN and CDR2 is FVKESK. The V gene lost 1 base and the J gene lost 5 bases, with 11 bases spanning the gap. The CDR3 DNA is TGTGCCAGCAGCCAAGCCCCTAGAAGGACTGAAGCTTTCTTT. Translated: CASSQAPRRTEAFF.

J is TRBJ1-3 and V is TRBV7-2; D not certain. The CDR3 totals 13 residues. The germline gives CDR1 SGHTA, CDR2 FQGNSA. Trimming removed 8 bases at V and 8 bases at J, with 16 bases between. In DNA, the CDR3 is TGTGCCAGCTCTCGTAGTGTGGGTGACACCATATATTTT. This codes for CASSRSVGDTIYF.

The chain couples TRBV7-2 to TRBJ2-5, with 8 bases identical to TRBD1. Germline-derived CDR1 and CDR2 are SGHTA and FQGNSA. Losses at the gene ends were 5 bases for V and 1 base for J; bases not matched to a gene: 6. This CDR3 is 15 amino acids long. CDR3 DNA sequence: TGTGCCAGCAGCATCAACAGGGGGACCCAAGAGACCCAGTACTTC. This sequence encodes CASSINRGTQETQYF.

This clonotype was seen at least ten times. This chain uses TRBV7-8 with TRBJ2-7; D might be TRBD2 (7 bases). From germline, CDR1 is SGHVS and CDR2 FQNEAQ. The CDR3 is made up of 16 amino acids. Deletions cut 2 bases from V and 7 bases from J, with 21 bases between. CDR3 sequence (DNA): TGTGCCAGCAGCTTAACTCCTGGGGGCGGGGGTTTGGAGCAGTACTTC. This gives the protein CASSLTPGGGGLEQYF.

This clonotype was counted only a few times. The chain employs TRBV7-9 and TRBJ2-1; 10 bases map to TRBD2. Germline V lookup: CDR1 SEHNR, CDR2 FQNEAQ (reference sequence). This CDR3 has 16 amino acids. The V and J ends lost 4 bases and 2 bases, in that order; junction bases with no gene match: 5. The CDR3 reads CASSSELAGTYNEQFF. The CDR3 coding sequence is TGTGCCAGCAGCTCGGAACTAGCGGGGACCTACAATGAGCAGTTCTTC. Combining the CDR3 with reference TRBV7-9 and TRBJ2-1 gives the whole variable domain DTGVSQNPRHKITKRGQNVTFRCDPISEHNRLYWYRQTLGQGPEFLTYFQNEAQLEKSRLLSDRFSAERPKGSFSTLEIQRTEQGDSAMYLCASSSELAGTYNEQFFGPGTRLTVL.

This clonotype was seen only a few times. This chain uses TRBV28 with TRBJ1-5; D gene uncertain. Between the trimmed V and J ends, which lost 6 bases and 0 bases, there was a span of 12 bases. This CDR3 region has 15 residues. The germline gives CDR1 MDHEN, CDR2 SYDVKM. CDR3 region: CASRTQVFSNQPQHF. The CDR3 coding sequence is TGTGCCAGCAGGACCCAGGTGTTTAGCAATCAGCCCCAGCATTTT.

Only a few counts were recorded for this clonotype. The rearrangement uses TRBV5-6 and TRBJ2-7; the D gene is possibly TRBD2 (6 bases). CDR3 length: 15 amino acids. V gave up 0 bases and J gave up 3 bases, with 13 bases separating them. In germline, CDR1 is SGHDT, CDR2 YYEEEE. In DNA form, the CDR3 reads TGTGCCAGCAGCTTGGCGGAGGGATGGATCTACGAGCAGTACTTC. Translation: CASSLAEGWIYEQYF.

This clonotype has a handful of counts. The rearrangement joins TRBV7-9 to TRBJ1-4, with D perhaps TRBD1 (6 bases). CDR1 and CDR2 (germline): SEHNR, FQNEAQ (reference sequence). CDR3 size: 19 residues. V gave up 4 bases and J gave up 0 bases, with 21 bases separating them. CDR3: CASSYPEQGPLATNEKLFF. CDR3 nucleotides: TGTGCCAGCAGCTACCCCGAACAGGGTCCCCTTGCAACTAATGAAAAACTGTTTTTT.

This clonotype has more than one count but fewer than ten. CDR3 in DNA: TGTGCCAGCAGCGGCTTAGACAGGGAAGATAAGCATTTT. Its translation: CASSGLDREDKHF. This rearrangement joins TRBV7-9 to TRBJ1-5, with 7 bases aligning to TRBD1. Germline CDR1 is SEHNR and CDR2 is FQNEAQ (reference sequence). This CDR3 region has 13 residues. With V trimmed by 5 bases and J by 14 bases, 12 bases remained unmatched.

The chain has TRBV10-3 and TRBJ2-1; 9 nucleotides match TRBD2. This CDR3 contains 15 residues. J lost 4 bases, V lost 2 bases, and 3 bases had no gene match. Germline values: CDR1 ENHRY, CDR2 SYGVKD. Written as DNA, the CDR3 is TGTGCCATCAGTGAGAGGCGGGGGGGATACAATGAGCAGTTCTTC. It is translated as CAISERRGGYNEQFF.

J is TRBJ1-1 and V is TRBV7-6; D unclear. This CDR3 region has 17 residues. Germline V CDR1 and CDR2: SGHVS, FNYEAQ. Trimming pared 6 bases from V and 3 bases from J, leaving 23 bases between. CDR3 sequence (DNA): TGTGCCAGCAGTTTCAACACACTCACGGGCGGAGACACTGAAGCTTTCTTT. It codes for CASSFNTLTGGDTEAFF.

This clonotype showed up just a few times. The chain recombines TRBV10-1 with TRBJ1-5, with TRBD1 as a possible D gene (6 bases). Per germline, CDR1 WNHNN and CDR2 SYGVQD (reference sequence). V was cut by 4 bases and J by 7 bases, with 11 bases left in between. The CDR3 loop spans 13 amino acids. CDR3 coding DNA: TGCGCCAGCAGTGGAGAGGGGGGCCAGCCCCAGCATTTT. Its translation is CASSGEGGQPQHF.

This clonotype was recorded at least ten times. This chain links TRBV7-9 with TRBJ2-3; 7 nucleotides agree with TRBD1. The CDR3 runs 14 residues. Germline loops: CDR1 SEHNR, CDR2 FQNEAQ (reference sequence). J was trimmed by 3 bases and V by 4 bases; bases with no gene match: 4. Here the CDR3 reads CASSSGQFTDTQYF. The CDR3 DNA reads TGTGCCAGCAGCTCGGGACAGTTTACAGATACGCAGTATTTT.

CDR3 loop: CASSYSYAYEQYF. The CDR3 DNA is TGTGCCAGCAGTTACTCCTACGCCTACGAGCAGTACTTC. The V gene is TRBV6-5, the J gene TRBJ2-7; D not certain. V shed 0 bases and J shed 2 bases, with 5 bases lying between them. This CDR3 region has 13 residues. Germline V gene lookup returns CDR1 MNHEY and CDR2 SVGAGI.

The chain uses TRBV29-1 and TRBJ1-1; unclear D gene. The CDR3 has 12 residues. CDR1 is SQVTM, CDR2 ANQGSEA, per germline. V was shortened by 6 bases and J by 3 bases, with 11 bases between the two germline ends. The CDR3 nucleotides read TGCAGCGTCCCAAACGGTTACACTGAAGCTTTCTTT. The encoded protein is CSVPNGYTEAFF. Complete variable domain (other parts from reference TRBV29-1 and TRBJ1-1): SAVISQKPSRDICQRGTSLTIQCQVDSQVTMMFWYRQQPGQSLTLIATANQGSEATYESGFVIDKFPISRPNLTFSTLTVSNMSPEDSSIYLCSVPNGYTEAFFGQGTRLTVV.

The chain couples TRBV27 to TRBJ2-7; 9 bases are shared with TRBD2. The trim removed 6 bases at V and 1 base at J, leaving 10 bases unmatched. This CDR3 has 16 residues. Germline loops: CDR1 MNHEY, CDR2 SMNVEV (reference sequence). The CDR3 DNA follows: TGTGCCAGCAGAAGAGAGGCGGGGGGGCGATCCTACGAGCAGTACTTC. Translating gives CASRREAGGRSYEQYF.

This clonotype appeared a few times. V gene TRBV4-1 combines with J gene TRBJ2-7; 7 positions match TRBD1. V was pared by 3 bases and J by 2 bases, with 4 bases of the junction left unmatched. Germline lookup yields CDR1 MGHRA and CDR2 YSYEKL. The CDR3 spans 14 residues. CDR3 protein: CASSQGRGTYEQYF. The CDR3 coding sequence is TGCGCCAGCAGCCAGGGCAGGGGGACCTACGAGCAGTACTTC.

V and J are TRBV29-1 and TRBJ2-7; TRBD1 or TRBD2 may be the D gene (5 bases each). The CDR3 is 15 residues long. Trimming cost V 4 bases and J 0 bases, with 16 bases left between them. Germline V gene lookup returns CDR1 SQVTM and CDR2 ANQGSEA. Here the CDR3 reads CSVGRGAGSSYEQYF. CDR3 nucleotide sequence: TGCAGCGTTGGTCGAGGGGCAGGGAGCTCCTACGAGCAGTACTTC.